The rows below give T cell receptor beta chains drawn from one sample of a study of cytomegalovirus exposure and HLA in healthy donors. Produced via immunoSEQ multiplex PCR; TCRdb's table is partial and in-frame only. The sample holds about 150,000 clones, more than 70% seen once. Source material: PBMCs. The receptors derive from a man aged 25 to 40 in good health and CMV-seronegative. Both conserved end residues are part of each CDR3. A D gene is named only where the DNA matches it firmly. Rows give clone size only sometimes, using once, few, many, or a class for an expanded clone.

size	V	D	J	CDR3	DNA
.	TRBV15	.	TRBJ2-3	CATSRETGAADTQYF	TGTGCCACCAGCAGAGAGACGGGAGCGGCAGATACGCAGTATTTT
.	TRBV5-1	.	TRBJ2-5	CASSLGHPSGETQYF	TGCGCCAGCAGCCTGGGACACCCAAGCGGAGAGACCCAGTACTTC
.	TRBV25-1	.	TRBJ2-3	CASSELVGGSDTQYF	TGTGCCAGCAGTGAATTGGTGGGAGGTTCGGATACGCAGTATTTT
.	TRBV10-3	.	TRBJ2-7	CATSGRLDFYEQYF	TGTGCCACCTCAGGGCGCCTGGATTTCTACGAGCAGTACTTC
.	TRBV6-5	TRBD1	TRBJ2-4	CASSQQQGSGIQYF	TGTGCCAGCAGCCAACAACAGGGGTCGGGCATTCAGTACTTC
.	TRBV10-3	TRBD2	TRBJ2-2	CAISWTSANTGELFF	TGTGCCATCAGTTGGACTAGCGCTAACACCGGGGAGCTGTTTTTT
.	TRBV30	.	TRBJ1-3	CAWRGEGVNTIYF	TGTGCCTGGAGAGGCGAGGGAGTGAACACCATATATTTT
few	TRBV2	.	TRBJ2-3	CASKGGNTDTQYF	TGTGCCAGCAAAGGCGGAAACACAGATACGCAGTATTTT
.	TRBV28	TRBD2	TRBJ2-7	CASRGTSVGYEQYF	TGTGCCAGCAGGGGGACTAGCGTTGGCTACGAGCAGTACTTC
.	TRBV28	TRBD1	TRBJ1-2	CASSSPPGQGAVGYTF	TGTGCCAGCAGTTCCCCACCGGGACAGGGGGCTGTTGGCTACACCTTC
.	TRBV5-1	.	TRBJ2-2	CASSLGLALDTGELFF	TGCGCCAGCAGCTTGGGTCTAGCGCTCGACACCGGGGAGCTGTTTTTT
.	TRBV2	.	TRBJ2-2	CASSVSGANTGELFF	TGTGCCAGCAGTGTGTCGGGGGCGAACACCGGGGAGCTGTTTTTT
.	TRBV6-5	TRBD2	TRBJ2-7	CASSYSGTSYEQYF	TGTGCCAGCAGTTACTCCGGGACTAGCTACGAGCAGTACTTC
.	TRBV28	TRBD1	TRBJ2-7	CASTTPSGGSYEQYF	TGTGCCAGCACCACACCCTCAGGGGGCTCCTACGAGCAGTACTTC
.	TRBV19	TRBD1	TRBJ2-7	CASKQDRGPYEQYF	TGTGCCAGTAAGCAGGACAGGGGGCCCTACGAGCAGTACTTC
.	TRBV2	TRBD1	TRBJ1-2	CALQGAQTYGYTF	TGTGCGCTTCAGGGGGCCCAAACGTATGGCTACACCTTC
.	TRBV30	.	TRBJ2-7	CAWSSPGLAATYEQYF	TGTGCCTGGAGTTCGCCGGGTTTAGCGGCAACCTACGAGCAGTACTTC
few	TRBV7-3	.	TRBJ1-3	CASSSMQGNTIYF	TGTGCCAGCAGCTCGATGCAGGGAAACACCATATATTTT
.	TRBV27	TRBD2	TRBJ2-2	CASSLWGLAGGGGGELFF	TGTGCCAGCAGTTTATGGGGACTAGCGGGAGGAGGAGGCGGGGAGCTGTTTTTT
.	TRBV4-1	.	TRBJ2-5	CASSQEQQETQYF	TGCGCCAGCAGCCAAGAACAGCAAGAGACCCAGTACTTC
.	TRBV27	TRBD1	TRBJ2-5	CASRSGQQETQYF	TGTGCCAGCCGCTCGGGACAGCAAGAGACCCAGTACTTC
.	TRBV19	TRBD1	TRBJ2-7	CASSPQYRGPYEQYF	TGTGCCAGTAGTCCACAATACAGGGGGCCCTACGAGCAGTACTTC
.	TRBV27	.	TRBJ2-1	CASSLVFGLANSDHEQFF	TGTGCCAGCAGTTTAGTCTTTGGGCTAGCCAATTCTGACCATGAGCAGTTCTTC
once	TRBV7-8	TRBD2	TRBJ2-7	CASSLELAGVNEQYF	TGTGCCAGCAGCTTAGAACTAGCGGGAGTAAACGAGCAGTACTTC
.	TRBV6-5	.	TRBJ2-1	CASSYSSDQRKFF	TGTGCCAGCAGTTACTCTTCGGACCAGCGGAAGTTCTTC